This T cell receptor beta chain derives from a study of T cells in Graves' hyperthyroidism and ophthalmopathy. The V and J ends lost 4 bases and 2 bases, in that order; junction bases with no gene match: 6. The germline gives CDR1 SGHVS, CDR2 FQNEAQ. The CDR3 is 16 residues long. Regions amplified from RNA transcripts were the TCR beta CDR3 regions. In the first-round RT-PCR of the TCR CDR3, the HTBI primer set was used. TCRdb recomputed calls from the multiplex PCR reads with MiXCR, one row per CDR3 protein. The sample yields about 500,000 distinct CDR3 sequences, around 15% seen once. This clonotype was counted many times.

The TCR comes from a woman in her 30s with Graves' ophthalmopathy. Input material: blood. The rearrangement joins TRBV7-8 to TRBJ2-4, with 9 bases lining up with TRBD2. The CDR3 protein is CASSYQAGGPKNIQYF. For the CDR3, the DNA is TGTGCCAGCAGCTACCAAGCGGGAGGACCCAAAAACATTCAGTACTTC.